A single sample is the source of the 9 T cell receptor beta chains below, sequenced in a study of Graves' ophthalmopathy and Graves' hyperthyroidism. The authors amplified TCR beta CDR3 regions, and they did so from RNA transcripts for repertoire sequencing. Second-round multiplex PCR came after first-round RT-PCR with HTBI primers. TCRdb passed the multiplex PCR reads through MiXCR, listing each CDR3 protein once. Counted here are 900,000 to 1,200,000 distinct CDR3 sequences, 35% to 45% occurring once; the ten biggest clones make up 11%. Material: peripheral blood or thyroid tissue (not recorded which). These receptor sequences come from an adult man with Graves' hyperthyroidism.

This clonotype was recorded many times. The rearrangement uses TRBV7-9 and TRBJ1-6; possible D gene TRBD1, 5 bases. The CDR3 runs 16 residues. Trimming left V 5 bases short and J 10 bases short, with 21 bases between. Per germline, CDR1 SEHNR and CDR2 FQNEAQ (reference sequence). The CDR3 here is CASSPPGLTGESPLHF. The CDR3, as DNA: TGTGCCAGCAGCCCGCCAGGGTTAACGGGAGAATCACCCCTCCACTTT.

Of note for this clonotype: This likely comes from a read error, as the CDR3 has no conserved phenylalanine or tryptophan at its end. The chain recombines TRBV12-3 or TRBV12-4 with TRBJ2-2; D possibly corresponds to TRBD1 (5 bases). V lost 8 bases to trimming and J lost 6 bases, with 10 bases between them. CDR3 length: 12 residues. The CDR3 region has the DNA TGTGCCAGCCTCAAAGGGGCCGGGGAGCTGTTTCTT. Amino acid sequence: CASLKGAGELFL.

The chain recombines TRBV28 with TRBJ2-6; either TRBD1 or TRBD2 may fit D (5 bases each). This CDR3 region has 17 residues. Germline V lookup: CDR1 MDHEN, CDR2 SYDVKM. V lost 4 bases to trimming and J lost 0 bases, with 13 bases between them. In DNA, the CDR3 is TGTGCCAGCAGTTATGGGGGACCTTACTCTGGGGCCAACGTCCTGACTTTC. Amino acids: CASSYGGPYSGANVLTF.

J is TRBJ1-1 and V is TRBV7-8, with D possibly being TRBD1 (6 bases). Trimming took 8 bases from V and 3 from J, leaving 13 bases between them. The CDR3 loop spans 13 amino acids. CDR1 is SGHVS, CDR2 FQNEAQ, per germline. The CDR3 reads CASHSGADTEAFF. CDR3 nucleotides: TGTGCCAGCCACTCAGGGGCGGACACTGAAGCTTTCTTT.

Points on this clonotype: Being one base from a much bigger clone, this may be a read error. The chain joins TRBV20-1 to TRBJ2-7; D possibly corresponds to TRBD1 (5 bases). The germline V gene encodes CDR1 DFQATT and CDR2 SNEGSKA (reference sequence). This CDR3 contains 14 residues. CDR3: CSARGTTAWGERYF. CDR3 coding DNA: TGCAGTGCTAGAGGGACGACAGCTTGGGGCGAGCGGTACTTC.

This chain joins TRBV29-1 and TRBJ2-2; the match to TRBD1 covers 12 bases. V lost 3 bases and J lost 5; bases outside the gene matches: 7. CDR3 length: 16 residues. Germline V gene lookup returns CDR1 SQVTM and CDR2 ANQGSEA. This chain's CDR3 is CSVEGPGQGATGELFF. The CDR3 DNA follows: TGCAGCGTTGAGGGTCCGGGACAGGGGGCAACCGGGGAGCTGTTTTTT.

This clonotype was observed a few times. The chain joins TRBV29-1 to TRBJ2-7; the D call may be TRBD1 or TRBD2 (5 bases each). The CDR3 loop spans 15 amino acids. Looked up from germline, CDR1 is SQVTM and CDR2 is ANQGSEA. Trimming took off 8 bases at V and 2 bases at J, with 22 bases between the two ends. CDR3 protein: CSFQAGTAYPYEQYF. CDR3 DNA sequence: TGCAGCTTTCAGGCTGGGACCGCATATCCCTACGAGCAGTACTTC.

In this sample, this clonotype turned up once. The V gene is TRBV7-9, the J gene TRBJ2-1; D unclear. Germline V gene data show CDR1 as SEHNR and CDR2 as FQNEAQ (reference sequence). This CDR3 spans 14 amino acids. V lost 0 bases to trimming and J lost 8 bases, with 11 bases between them. CDR3 residues: CASSLALGFDEQFF. CDR3 coding DNA: TGTGCCAGCAGCTTAGCGTTGGGATTCGATGAGCAGTTCTTC. Full variable domain (remainder filled in from reference TRBV7-9 and TRBJ2-1): DTGVSQNPRHKITKRGQNVTFRCDPISEHNRLYWYRQTLGQGPEFLTYFQNEAQLEKSRLLSDRFSAERPKGSFSTLEIQRTEQGDSAMYLCASSLALGFDEQFFGPGTRLTVL.

In the case of this clonotype: A clone one base away is much larger, so this may be a read error. This rearrangement joins TRBV5-1 to TRBJ1-1; D is unclear. Germline values: CDR1 SGHRS, CDR2 YFSETQ. The CDR3 sequence is 11 residues long. CDR3 DNA sequence: TGCGTCAGCAGCAAGGACACTGAAGCTTTCTTT. Translated: CVSSKDTEAFF.